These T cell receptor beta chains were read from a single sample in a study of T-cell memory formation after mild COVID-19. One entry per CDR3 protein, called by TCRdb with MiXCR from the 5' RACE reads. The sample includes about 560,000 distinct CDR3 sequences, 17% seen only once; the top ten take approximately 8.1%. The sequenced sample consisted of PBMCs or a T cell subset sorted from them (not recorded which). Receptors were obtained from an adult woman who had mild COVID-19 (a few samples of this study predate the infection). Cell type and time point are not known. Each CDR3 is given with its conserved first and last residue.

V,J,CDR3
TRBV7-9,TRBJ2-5,CASSVQGTGPLGTQYF
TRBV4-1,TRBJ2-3,CASSLRDREFTDTQYF
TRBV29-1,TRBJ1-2,CSVERGRSGYGYTF
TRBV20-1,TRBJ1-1,CSARDVAIPANTEAFF
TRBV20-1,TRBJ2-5,CSAPTGQGSQETQYF
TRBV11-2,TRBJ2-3,CASSLLVSSTDTQYF
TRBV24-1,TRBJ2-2,CATSDPGLAGTGGELFF
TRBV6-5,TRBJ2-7,CATRSGTLNSYEQYF
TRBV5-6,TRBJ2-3,CASSLGIGGMSTDTQYF
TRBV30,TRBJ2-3,CAWIGTSGSTDTQYF
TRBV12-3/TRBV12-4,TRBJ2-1,CASSPNLGLADTYNEQFF
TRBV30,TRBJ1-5,CAWDRGGQPQHF
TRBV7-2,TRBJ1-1,CASSLQATVSSVKAFF
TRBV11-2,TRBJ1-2,CASSPWTGGDYGYTF
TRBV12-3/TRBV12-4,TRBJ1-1,CASSFIAGVGTEAFF
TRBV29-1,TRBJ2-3,CSVEASGSTDTQYF
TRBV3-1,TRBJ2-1,CASSQDPASGRAGHREQFF
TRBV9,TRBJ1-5,CASSVYSPDHQPQHF
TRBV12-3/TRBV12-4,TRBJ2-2,CVPRGGGTGELFF
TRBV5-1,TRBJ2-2,CASSLEVSLGGELFF
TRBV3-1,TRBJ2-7,CASSQVRDEQYF